A single sample is the source of the 20 T cell receptor beta chains below, sequenced in a study of cytomegalovirus exposure and HLA in healthy donors. PCR involved 60 Vbeta and 13 Jbeta primers. This table comes from immunoSEQ multiplex PCR, and its TCRdb copy is limited to in-frame clones, with some not included. This table holds around 97,000 clones, around 81% found once. Sequencing was carried out using PBMCs. The receptors stem from a man aged 40-55 years in good health and CMV-seropositive.

The J gene is TRBJ2-7, the V gene TRBV6-5, with a possible D match to TRBD1 (6 bases). Germline V CDR1 and CDR2: MNHEY, SVGAGI. Trimming took 3 bases from V and 2 from J, leaving 8 bases between them. The CDR3 contains 13 residues. The CDR3 DNA is TGTGCCAGCAGTTATTCAGGGGCCTACGAGCAGTACTTC. It yields the protein CASSYSGAYEQYF.

This clone was picked up a small number of times. The chain recombines TRBV5-1 with TRBJ2-2; D is perhaps TRBD2 (5 bases). Germline V CDR1 and CDR2: SGHRS, YFSETQ. Trimming left V 0 bases short and J 5 bases short, with 5 bases between. This CDR3 has 13 residues. CDR3 loop: CASSLGETGELFF. CDR3 sequence (DNA): TGCGCCAGCAGCTTGGGGGAGACCGGGGAGCTGTTTTTT.

The gene calls are TRBV18 and TRBJ1-2; D gene ambiguous. Germline CDR1 reads KGHSH; CDR2 reads LQKENI. The CDR3 spans 14 residues. V lost 1 base and J 6 bases, leaving 12 bases between the germline ends. CDR3 coding DNA: TGTGCCAGCTCACCACAAAACAGAAACAATGGCTACACCTTC. Translating it yields CASSPQNRNNGYTF. The full variable domain, rest sourced from reference TRBV18 and TRBJ1-2, is NAGVMQNPRHLVRRRGQEARLRCSPMKGHSHVYWYRQLPEEGLKFMVYLQKENIIDESGMPKERFSAEFPKEGPSILRIQQVVRGDSAAYFCASSPQNRNNGYTFGSGTRLTVV.

The chain employs TRBV5-4 and TRBJ2-5, with TRBD1 as a possible D gene (5 bases). The CDR3 sequence is 14 residues long. Germline CDR1 reads SGHNT; CDR2 reads YYREEE (reference sequence). Trimming took off 7 bases at V and 1 base at J, with 14 bases between the two ends. The CDR3 DNA sequence: TGTGCCAGCCAGCTTGATCAGGGCCAAGAGACCCAGTACTTC. It translates to CASQLDQGQETQYF.

The chain joins TRBV5-1 to TRBJ1-1; D gene uncertain. Looked up from germline, CDR1 is SGHRS and CDR2 is YFSETQ. This CDR3 region has 13 residues. The V and J ends lost 4 bases and 8 bases respectively, with 15 bases between them. CDR3 in amino acids: CASSPFMGVEAFF. The CDR3 DNA sequence: TGCGCCAGCAGCCCTTTCATGGGCGTAGAAGCTTTCTTT.

The chain links TRBV29-1 to TRBJ1-2; D might be TRBD1 (5 bases). There are 14 residues in the CDR3. V lost 4 bases and J 4 bases, leaving 16 bases between the germline ends. Germline V gene data show CDR1 as SQVTM and CDR2 as ANQGSEA. The CDR3 sequence is CSVGVAGVGYGYTF. Written as DNA, the CDR3 is TGCAGCGTTGGGGTGGCGGGGGTCGGCTATGGCTACACCTTC.

The rearrangement links TRBV19 to TRBJ2-5; 8 bases are a match to TRBD1. The V gene end was trimmed by 4 bases and the J gene end by 5 bases; junction bases not matched to a gene: 3. CDR3 length: 13 amino acids. Per germline, CDR1 LNHDA and CDR2 SQIVND (reference sequence). The CDR3 reads CASSTRGPETQYF. CDR3 nucleotides: TGTGCCAGTAGTACCAGGGGGCCTGAGACCCAGTACTTC.

This clone was seen once. This chain connects TRBV6-5 to TRBJ2-5; maybe TRBD2 (5 bases). TRBJ2-7 matches the DNA end more closely, so the J call is doubtful. Germline lookup yields CDR1 MNHEY and CDR2 SVGAGI. The CDR3 contains 14 residues. The CDR3 bases are TGTGCCAGCAGTTTCCCGGGGAGAGGCTACGAGCAGTACTTC. Amino acids: CASSFPGRGYEQYF.

This clone was seen more than once but under ten times. This rearrangement joins TRBV5-8 to TRBJ2-5; the D gene is possibly TRBD1 (6 bases). Germline CDR1 SGHTS, CDR2 YDEGEE. V lost 1 base, J lost 4 bases, and 11 bases lay in between. The CDR3 has 14 amino acids. The CDR3 DNA follows: TGTGCCAGCAGCTTGCAGGGGAGCGGAGAGACCCAGTACTTC. Encoded protein: CASSLQGSGETQYF.

V usage is TRBV2 and J usage is TRBJ1-2; 11 nucleotides line up with TRBD1. The V gene end was trimmed by 1 base and the J gene end by 8 bases; junction bases not matched to a gene: 3. The CDR3 sequence is 14 residues long. The germline CDR1 and CDR2 sequences are SNHLY and FYNNEI. The DNA of the CDR3 is TGTGCCAGCAGTGAAGGGACAGGGGGCTGGGGCTACACCTTC. Amino acids: CASSEGTGGWGYTF.

V is TRBV4-1 and J is TRBJ2-7; 13 bases map to TRBD2. Losses at the gene ends were 3 bases for V and 4 bases for J; bases not matched to a gene: 6. Germline V gene data show CDR1 as MGHRA and CDR2 as YSYEKL. The CDR3 is 16 residues long. The CDR3 nucleotides read TGCGCCAGCAGCCAGCCGGGACTAGCGGGATCTTACGAGCAGTACTTC. This codes for CASSQPGLAGSYEQYF.

The chain has TRBV7-8 and TRBJ1-1; D possibly corresponds to TRBD1 (6 bases). V dropped 6 bases and J dropped 4 bases, with 12 bases sitting between them. Per the germline V gene, CDR1 is SGHVS and CDR2 is FQNEAQ. The CDR3 length is 13 residues. Here the CDR3 DNA reads TGTGCCAGCAGACAGGGTCTGACCACTGAAGCTTTCTTT. It is translated as CASRQGLTTEAFF.

The V call is TRBV28, the J call TRBJ2-1; D is perhaps TRBD1 (6 bases). V was cut by 6 bases and J by 10 bases, with 19 bases left in between. Germline V lookup: CDR1 MDHEN, CDR2 SYDVKM. The CDR3 sequence is 14 residues long. DNA for the CDR3: TGTGCCAGCAGCTCTCCCCCGGGACAAAGGGAGCAGTTCTTC. Translating it yields CASSSPPGQREQFF.

This clone showed up just once. The chain uses TRBV19 and TRBJ2-3; no reliable D call. The germline CDR1 and CDR2 sequences are LNHDA and SQIVND (reference sequence). CDR3 size: 13 residues. V lost 4 bases and J lost 6, with 11 bases in between. CDR3 nucleotides: TGTGCCAGTAGTAGCGGCGCTGGGGATACGCAGTATTTT. It codes for CASSSGAGDTQYF.

The chain is built from TRBV30 and TRBJ1-6; weak D call: TRBD1 (5 bases). The CDR3 length is 12 residues. The V end lost 5 bases, the J end lost 9 bases, and 11 bases lay between the germline ends. In germline, CDR1 is GTSNPN, CDR2 SVGIG (reference sequence). CDR3 protein: CAWAGQISPLHF. CDR3 DNA sequence: TGTGCCTGGGCGGGGCAAATTTCACCCCTCCACTTT.

The chain carries TRBV4-1 and TRBJ2-7, with a possible D match to TRBD2 (6 bases). Germline values: CDR1 MGHRA, CDR2 YSYEKL. CDR3 length: 15 residues. The V gene lost 0 bases and the J gene lost 6 bases, with 15 bases spanning the gap. The CDR3 region is CASSQDRAGTGEQYF. CDR3 DNA: TGCGCCAGCAGCCAAGATCGTGCAGGGACTGGCGAGCAGTACTTC.

V gene TRBV6-1 combines with J gene TRBJ1-1; D call uncertain. V was clipped by 6 bases and J by 11 bases, with 19 bases between them. CDR1 is MNHNS and CDR2 is SASEGT in the germline V gene. This CDR3 is 13 amino acids long. The CDR3 DNA sequence: TGTGCCAGCAGGACCTTACGCCGATTCGGGGCTTTCTTT. It translates to CASRTLRRFGAFF.

The chain uses TRBV7-6 and TRBJ1-2; D possibly corresponds to TRBD1 (6 bases). Germline CDR1 SGHVS, CDR2 FNYEAQ. V lost 1 base and J lost 5, with 20 bases in between. The CDR3 spans 17 residues. CDR3 sequence: CASSLDVDSAPFYGYTF. The DNA of the CDR3 is TGTGCCAGCAGCTTAGATGTGGACAGCGCCCCTTTTTATGGCTACACCTTC.

This clone was picked up a small number of times. The rearrangement joins TRBV2 to TRBJ2-7; D gene unclear. The CDR3 covers 12 residues. Germline V CDR1 and CDR2: SNHLY, FYNNEI. V was trimmed by 2 bases and J by 4 bases, leaving 6 bases between them. The CDR3 region has the DNA TGTGCCAGCAGTGAACAGAATTACGAGCAGTACTTC. The encoded protein is CASSEQNYEQYF. Looking up the rest from reference TRBV2 and TRBJ2-7 gives the full variable domain: EPEVTQTPSHQVTQMGQEVILRCVPISNHLYFYWYRQILGQKVEFLVSFYNNEISEKSEIFDDQFSVERPDGSNFTLKIRSTKLEDSAMYFCASSEQNYEQYFGPGTRLTVT.

V gene TRBV27 combines with J gene TRBJ1-2, with D unclear. The V gene's germline CDR1 is MNHEY and CDR2 SMNVEV (reference sequence). The length of the CDR3 is 15 residues. V was pared by 3 bases and J by 0 bases, with 11 bases between. This chain's CDR3 is CASSFARGTNYGYTF. The CDR3 DNA is TGTGCCAGCAGTTTCGCACGGGGAACTAACTATGGCTACACCTTC.